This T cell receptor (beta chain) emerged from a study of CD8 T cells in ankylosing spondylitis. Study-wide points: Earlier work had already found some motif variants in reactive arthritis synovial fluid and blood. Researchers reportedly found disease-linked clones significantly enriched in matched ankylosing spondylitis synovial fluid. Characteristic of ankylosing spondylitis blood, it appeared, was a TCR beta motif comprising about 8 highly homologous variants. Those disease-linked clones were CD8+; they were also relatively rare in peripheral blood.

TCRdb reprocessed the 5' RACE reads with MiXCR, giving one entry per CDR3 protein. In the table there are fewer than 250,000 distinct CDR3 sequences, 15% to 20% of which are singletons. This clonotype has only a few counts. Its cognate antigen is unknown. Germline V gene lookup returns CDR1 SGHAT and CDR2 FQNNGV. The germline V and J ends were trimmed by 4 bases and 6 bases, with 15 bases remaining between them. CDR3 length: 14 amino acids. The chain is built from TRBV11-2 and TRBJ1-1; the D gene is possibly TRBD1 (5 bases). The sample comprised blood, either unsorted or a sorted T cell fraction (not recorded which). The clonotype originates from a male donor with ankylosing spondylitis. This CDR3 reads CASSSAPGGAEAFF. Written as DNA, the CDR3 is TGTGCCAGCAGCTCAGCCCCTGGGGGGGCTGAAGCTTTCTTT.